These 14 T cell receptor beta chains share one sample of origin, sequenced in a study of blood T cell repertoires in COVID-19. Profiling relied on immunoSEQ multiplex PCR, and the TCRdb table lists in-frame clones only, not all of them. Of some 170,000 clones listed, 80% to 90% were seen once; the top ten hold 13% to 15%. Sequenced material: PBMCs or T cells enriched from blood (not recorded which). Source of these receptors: a man aged 45-65 years who had recovered from COVID-19.

This rearrangement joins TRBV18 to TRBJ1-1, with D possibly matching TRBD1 (5 bases). V was pared by 3 bases and J by 3 bases, with 8 bases between. Per the germline V gene, CDR1 is KGHSH and CDR2 is LQKENI. The CDR3 contains 13 residues. CDR3 coding DNA: TGTGCCAGCTCACCGGCCAGGGACACTGAAGCTTTCTTT. Translating gives CASSPARDTEAFF.

The chain employs TRBV19 and TRBJ1-1; weak D call: TRBD1 (5 bases). Germline CDR1 LNHDA, CDR2 SQIVND (reference sequence). The CDR3 loop spans 14 amino acids. The V end was cut by 7 bases, the J end by 2 bases, with 14 bases between. The CDR3 loop is CASNPRGSNTEAFF. The CDR3 coding sequence is TGTGCCAGTAACCCACGGGGGAGTAACACTGAAGCTTTCTTT. The full variable domain, in which reference TRBV19 and TRBJ1-1 provide the parts outside the CDR3, is DGGITQSPKYLFRKEGQNVTLSCEQNLNHDAMYWYRQDPGQGLRLIYYSQIVNDFQKGDIAEGYSVSREKKESFPLTVTSAQKNPTAFYLCASNPRGSNTEAFFGQGTRLTVV.

The chain combines TRBV7-2 with TRBJ2-3; no definite D call. The length of the CDR3 is 17 residues. Between the trimmed V and J ends, which lost 5 bases and 0 bases, there was a span of 18 bases. Germline V gene data show CDR1 as SGHTA and CDR2 as FQGNSA. The CDR3 region is CASSQALQRSSTDTQYF. The CDR3 DNA sequence: TGTGCCAGCAGCCAAGCGCTGCAGCGTTCTAGCACAGATACGCAGTATTTT.

The V gene is TRBV5-1, the J gene TRBJ2-5; 9 nucleotides agree with TRBD1. The junction had 15 bases not matched to a gene; V was cut back by 4 bases and J by 5 bases. Germline-derived CDR1 and CDR2 are SGHRS and YFSETQ. The CDR3 consists of 17 residues. The CDR3 DNA sequence: TGCGCCAGCAGCCCGCGTCCCCCGGGACAGGGCGTGGAGACCCAGTACTTC. Amino acids: CASSPRPPGQGVETQYF.

The rearrangement links TRBV2 to TRBJ1-5, with 8 nucleotides matching TRBD1. The CDR3 runs 14 residues. The germline CDR1 and CDR2 sequences are SNHLY and FYNNEI. The ends lost 7 bases at V and 7 bases at J; junction bases unmatched: 9. The CDR3 region has the DNA TGTGCCAGCACCGCGACAGGGGTTTCACAGCCCCAGCATTTT. This translates into CASTATGVSQPQHF.

The chain links TRBV7-9 to TRBJ1-5; D not certain. The V end was cut by 5 bases, the J end by 2 bases, with 7 bases between. Germline V gene sequence: CDR1 SEHNR, CDR2 FQNEAQ (reference sequence). CDR3 length equals 13 residues. This CDR3 reads CASSVQGNQPQHF. For the CDR3, the DNA is TGTGCCAGCAGCGTCCAGGGCAATCAGCCCCAGCATTTT.

This chain uses TRBV27 with TRBJ2-3; D not resolved. Germline V lookup: CDR1 MNHEY, CDR2 SMNVEV (reference sequence). The CDR3 is made up of 12 amino acids. The V gene lost 5 bases and the J gene lost 4 bases, with 7 bases spanning the gap. In nucleotides, the CDR3 is TGTGCCAGCAGTCCATTGTCAGATACGCAGTATTTT. This gives the protein CASSPLSDTQYF.

For the CDR3, the DNA is TGTGCCACCAGCCCCCCGGGACAGGGGAATCAGCCCCAGCATTTT. This gives the protein CATSPPGQGNQPQHF. This chain uses TRBV15 with TRBJ1-5, with 10 bases aligning to TRBD1. The CDR3 contains 15 residues. Trimming cost V 5 bases and J 4 bases; bases outside gene matches: 5. Germline values: CDR1 LNHNV, CDR2 YYDKDF (reference sequence).

This clone occurred once. The chain carries TRBV13 and TRBJ1-6; 8 positions agree with TRBD1. V shed 1 base, J shed 8 bases, and the junction held 1 base outside the gene matches. This CDR3 is built from 14 residues. Germline CDR1 PRHDT, CDR2 FYEKMQ (reference sequence). The CDR3 here is CASSLAGGHSPLHF. The CDR3 DNA sequence: TGTGCCAGCAGCTTAGCAGGGGGCCATTCACCCCTCCACTTT.

The chain uses TRBV5-1 and TRBJ2-1; 7 positions match TRBD2. This CDR3 is 12 amino acids long. Trimming cost V 3 bases and J 9 bases; bases outside gene matches: 3. Germline loops: CDR1 SGHRS, CDR2 YFSETQ. The CDR3 here is CASSSGGGEQFF. The DNA for the CDR3 is TGCGCCAGCAGCTCTGGCGGGGGTGAGCAGTTCTTC.

The CDR3 reads CASSLRDRGLTDTQYF. CDR3 DNA sequence: TGCGCCAGCAGCCTCCGGGACAGGGGGCTAACAGATACGCAGTATTTT. The gene calls are TRBV5-1 and TRBJ2-3, with TRBD1 matching over 12 bases. CDR1 is SGHRS and CDR2 is YFSETQ in the germline V gene. This CDR3 has 16 amino acids. V gave up 4 bases and J gave up 3 bases; unmatched junction bases: 6. The full variable domain, in which reference TRBV5-1 and TRBJ2-3 provide the parts outside the CDR3, is KAGVTQTPRYLIKTRGQQVTLSCSPISGHRSVSWYQQTPGQGLQFLFEYFSETQRNKGNFPGRFSGRQFSNSRSEMNVSTLELGDSALYLCASSLRDRGLTDTQYFGPGTRLTVL.

The V and J genes are TRBV27 and TRBJ2-5; 9 nucleotides align to TRBD2. The J segment lost 2 bases and the V segment lost 5 bases, leaving 9 bases of the junction unmatched. Germline assignment: CDR1 MNHEY and CDR2 SMNVEV (reference sequence). The CDR3 totals 16 residues. Here the CDR3 reads CASSPQGGGGQETQYF. CDR3 DNA sequence: TGTGCCAGCAGTCCCCAGGGCGGGGGGGGTCAAGAGACCCAGTACTTC.

The CDR3 DNA is TGTGCCAGCAGCCATGGGGGGACTGAAGCTTTCTTT. Its translation is CASSHGGTEAFF. The genes are TRBV3-1 (or the pseudogene TRBV3-2) and TRBJ1-1; TRBD1 is a possible D gene (5 bases). With 3 bases removed from V and 5 bases from J, the gap between germline ends came to 7 bases. The CDR3 is 12 residues long. Germline V gene data show CDR1 as LGHDT and CDR2 as YNNKEL (reference sequence).

The rearrangement joins TRBV6-5 to TRBJ1-2, with D possibly matching TRBD1 (5 bases). V was trimmed by 4 bases and J by 3 bases, leaving 15 bases between them. Germline CDR1 and CDR2: MNHEY and SVGAGI. The CDR3 is 15 amino acids. The CDR3 here is CASSFGGLADYGYTF. Here the CDR3 DNA reads TGTGCCAGCAGTTTCGGGGGTTTGGCAGACTATGGCTACACCTTC.